This is a list of T cell receptor beta chains from one sample in a study of blood T cells in healthy people across ages. In TCRdb, the 5' RACE reads were re-called with MiXCR into one record per CDR3 protein. Here the sample spans hundreds of thousands of distinct CDR3 sequences, more than 40% being singletons. Material: blood. Source of these receptors: a woman in her sixties in good health. Each CDR3 is given with its conserved first and last residue. The order of the fields is J gene, clone size, V gene, D gene, CDR3 length, CDR3 protein, CDR3 DNA. D genes are given only for firm matches. The size entry is marked missing in some rows and otherwise reads once, few, many or a size class.

TRBJ2-5 | - | TRBV12-3/TRBV12-4 | TRBD2 | 16 | CASSPSSGAEGETQYF | TGTGCCAGCAGTCCCTCCAGCGGGGCCGAGGGGGAGACCCAGTACTTC
TRBJ2-3 | - | TRBV10-3 | TRBD2 | 18 | CAISEPLGLAEGTDTQYF | TGTGCCATCAGTGAGCCCTTGGGACTAGCGGAGGGCACAGATACGCAGTATTTT
TRBJ2-1 | - | TRBV3-1 | TRBD2 | 12 | CASGGLGGEQFF | TGTGCCAGCGGGGGACTAGGGGGTGAGCAGTTCTTC
TRBJ2-1 | few | TRBV7-3 | - | 14 | CASSSEGAYNEQFF | TGTGCCAGCAGCTCAGAGGGGGCCTACAATGAGCAGTTCTTC
TRBJ1-2 | - | TRBV30 | - | 12 | CAWTGYDYGYTF | TGTGCCTGGACAGGGTACGACTATGGCTACACCTTC
TRBJ1-5 | - | TRBV20-1 | - | 14 | CSAVGETSNQPQHF | TGCAGTGCCGTGGGGGAAACGAGCAATCAGCCCCAGCATTTT
TRBJ1-1 | - | TRBV29-1 | TRBD1 | 13 | CSVSQGGSTEAFF | TGCAGCGTTTCACAGGGGGGAAGCACTGAAGCTTTCTTT
TRBJ2-6 | - | TRBV27 | - | 17 | CASSFRTTGSGANVLTF | TGTGCCAGCAGTTTCAGGACGACAGGCTCTGGGGCCAACGTCCTGACTTTC
TRBJ2-7 | few | TRBV18 | TRBD1 | 15 | CASSPNRDSPYEQYF | TGTGCCAGCTCACCCAACCGGGACAGCCCCTACGAGCAGTACTTC
TRBJ2-7 | - | TRBV20-1 | - | 15 | CSARDIGRLSYEQYF | TGCAGTGCTAGAGATATCGGACGGTTATCCTACGAGCAGTACTTC
TRBJ2-1 | - | TRBV20-1 | TRBD1 | 14 | CSARGDRVVNEQFF | TGCAGTGCTAGAGGGGACAGGGTGGTCAATGAGCAGTTCTTC
TRBJ1-5 | - | TRBV27 | TRBD1 | 17 | CASSLLGTGYSNQPQHF | TGTGCCAGCAGTTTATTAGGGACAGGCTATAGCAATCAGCCCCAGCATTTT
TRBJ2-1 | - | TRBV9 | TRBD2 | 18 | CASSPSGTSGSGYNEQFF | TGTGCCAGCAGCCCGTCAGGGACTAGCGGGAGCGGGTACAATGAGCAGTTCTTC
TRBJ1-1 | - | TRBV29-1 | TRBD1 | 12 | CSAGQGGAEAFF | TGCAGCGCAGGACAGGGAGGCGCTGAAGCTTTCTTT
TRBJ2-7 | - | TRBV19 | - | 13 | CASSMDFSYEQYF | TGTGCCAGTAGTATGGACTTCTCCTACGAGCAGTACTTC
TRBJ2-1 | many | TRBV7-3 | - | 14 | CASSLTGGRDEQFF | TGTGCCAGCAGCTTAACTGGGGGGAGAGATGAGCAGTTCTTC
TRBJ2-3 | once | TRBV28 | TRBD1 | 16 | CASSNSRDRGRYTQYF | TGTGCCAGCAGCAACAGCCGGGACAGGGGGCGATATACGCAGTATTTT
TRBJ2-7 | many | TRBV6-2/TRBV6-3 | - | 15 | CASIRGAGSGYEQYF | TGTGCCAGCATCCGAGGGGCAGGGAGTGGCTACGAGCAGTACTTC
TRBJ2-3 | once | TRBV11-2 | - | 13 | CASSLSLRDTQYF | TGTGCCAGCAGCTTGTCCCTCCGTGATACGCAGTATTTT
TRBJ2-7 | - | TRBV7-6 | TRBD1 | 15 | CASSSGTGATYEQYF | TGTGCCAGCAGCTCAGGGACAGGAGCAACCTACGAGCAGTACTTC
TRBJ2-7 | many | TRBV20-1 | TRBD2 | 14 | CSALGGRVPYEQYF | TGCAGTGCTTTAGGCGGGAGAGTCCCCTACGAGCAGTACTTC
TRBJ2-1 | - | TRBV7-2 | TRBD2 | 16 | CASSLRASGDYNEQFF | TGTGCCAGCAGCCTGCGGGCTAGCGGGGATTACAATGAGCAGTTCTTC
TRBJ2-1 | many | TRBV6-2/TRBV6-3 | TRBD2 | 13 | CASSRRGDNEQFF | TGTGCCAGCAGTCGGCGGGGGGACAATGAGCAGTTCTTC
TRBJ2-5 | many | TRBV5-1 | - | 15 | CASSGGMAFQETQYF | TGCGCCAGCAGCGGAGGGATGGCCTTCCAAGAGACCCAGTACTTC
TRBJ2-7 | - | TRBV18 | TRBD2 | 16 | CASSFSATSGSYEQYF | TGTGCCAGCTCCTTTTCCGCTACTAGCGGGAGTTACGAGCAGTACTTC
TRBJ2-7 | - | TRBV7-2 | TRBD1 | 16 | CASTPFSGTDDYEQYF | TGTGCCAGCACGCCCTTCTCCGGGACAGACGACTACGAGCAGTACTTC
TRBJ2-7 | few | TRBV6-1 | TRBD2 | 15 | CASSDRGTSLYEQYF | TGTGCCAGCAGTGATCGTGGGACTAGCCTCTACGAGCAGTACTTC
TRBJ2-7 | - | TRBV6-2/TRBV6-3 | - | 13 | CASTGATYNEQYF | TGTGCCAGCACAGGGGCTACCTACAATGAGCAGTACTTC